This TCR beta chain is from a study of shared clonotypes between healthy human individuals. In the original workflow: As immunoSEQ supplied junction-only sequences (without quality scores), filtering differed. Assay used: immunoSEQ multiplex PCR; TCRdb lists only in-frame clones, some missing. The D gene and trimming were derived from the DNA, and the V and J assignments and clone size from that table. The sample includes 2 million to 2.5 million clones, approximately 95% of them seen just once. The J segment lost 0 bases and the V segment lost 5 bases, leaving 2 bases of the junction unmatched. The CDR3 is made up of 14 amino acids. Germline-derived CDR1 and CDR2 are MNHEY and SMNVEV (reference sequence).

The specimen was naive CD4+ T cells from PBMCs. Indicated subset: CD45RA+ positively selected. The clonotype originates from a man aged 18-30 years in good health. Some clones in this sample may be carry-over from other donors' samples. The V call is TRBV27, the J call TRBJ2-7; 9 positions agree with TRBD2. CDR3 DNA: TGTGCCAGCAGTAGGACTAGCGCCTCCTACGAGCAGTACTTC. This translates into CASSRTSASYEQYF.